The clone carrying this T cell receptor (beta chain) has a count of ten or more. This specimen comes from a study of regulatory T cells in long-lasting Graves disease. Libraries of TCR beta came from iRepertoire HTBI primers plus Arm-PCR of CDR3 regions. Original analysis: Sample data revealed roughly 62 TRBV and 14 TRBJ segments. From the multiplex PCR reads, TCRdb called clonotypes with MiXCR, one entry per CDR3 protein. TCRdb's processing, not the authors' own work, is the source of the V and J calls. The table lists 600,000 to 800,000 distinct CDR3 sequences, 30% of them singletons, with under 55% in the top ten. Time point in this sample: persistent/refractory GD, antithyroid drugs over 5 years with positive TRAb. RNA isolated from PBMCs was used to make the TCR library. The CDR3 has 14 amino acids. The V gene end was trimmed by 5 bases and the J gene end by 8 bases; junction bases not matched to a gene: 8.

The chain links TRBV12-3 or TRBV12-4 to TRBJ1-4; 7 nucleotides align to TRBD1. This receptor was taken from a female donor with Graves disease. Sequenced material: peripheral blood mononuclear cells (PBMCs), taken when the disease was refractory, from a patient treated with antithyroid drugs. The CDR3 here is CASSTQGISEKLFF. The CDR3 nucleotides are TGTGCCAGCAGTACACAGGGGATTAGCGAAAAACTGTTTTTT.